These 20 T cell receptor beta chains originate from one sample sequenced in a study of shared clonotypes between healthy human individuals. TCRdb's table, derived via immunoSEQ multiplex PCR, lists solely in-frame clones and lacks some. The table lists approximately 650,000 clones, less than 97% of them singletons. Naive CD8 populations comprised CD45RO-negative cells positively selected for CCR7, excluding terminally differentiated effector memory CD45RA+ cells. Sequenced input: naive CD8+ T cells sorted from blood. The receptors originated from a woman in her twenties or thirties in good health.

The rearrangement joins TRBV15 to TRBJ2-5; 9 nucleotides agree with TRBD2. V lost 3 bases and J lost 4; bases outside the gene matches: 15. The CDR3 has 18 residues. CDR1 is LNHNV and CDR2 is YYDKDF in the germline V gene (reference sequence). CDR3 amino acids: CATSSRGGERESLETQYF. DNA of the CDR3: TGTGCCACCAGCAGTCGCGGGGGGGAACGGGAGTCGCTAGAGACCCAGTACTTC.

The V and J genes are TRBV13 and TRBJ1-1; tentatively, D is TRBD1 (5 bases). The V end lost 7 bases, the J end lost 4 bases, and 10 bases lay between the germline ends. The germline V gene has CDR1 PRHDT and CDR2 FYEKMQ (reference sequence). The CDR3 covers 12 residues. The CDR3, as DNA: TGTGCCAGCACCAGGGTTGCCACTGAAGCTTTCTTT. It specifies CASTRVATEAFF.

The chain is built from TRBV27 and TRBJ2-3; 11 bases are a match to TRBD2. J lost 2 bases, V lost 4 bases, and 2 bases had no gene match. CDR1 is MNHEY, CDR2 SMNVEV, per germline (reference sequence). The CDR3 is 15 residues long. The CDR3 coding sequence is TGTGCCAGCAGTTCGGGACTAGCGGCCACAGATACGCAGTATTTT. Its translation is CASSSGLAATDTQYF.

The rearrangement uses TRBV7-9 and TRBJ2-7, with D maybe TRBD1 (6 bases). V gave up 8 bases and J gave up 3 bases, with 20 bases separating them. CDR3 length equals 15 residues. Germline V gene sequence: CDR1 SEHNR, CDR2 FQNEAQ (reference sequence). The DNA for the CDR3 is TGTGCCAGCGGGGACACCGAAACTACTATCTACGAGCAGTACTTC. Translated: CASGDTETTIYEQYF.

The genes are TRBV9 and TRBJ2-1; D tentatively fits TRBD1 or TRBD2 (7 bases each). V dropped 5 bases and J dropped 2 bases, with 17 bases sitting between them. The CDR3 sequence is 16 residues long. CDR1 SGDLS and CDR2 YYNGEE come from the germline V gene. The CDR3 is CASRPQGGFTYNEQFF. CDR3 DNA: TGTGCCAGCAGGCCTCAGGGGGGGTTCACCTACAATGAGCAGTTCTTC.

This chain connects TRBV2 to TRBJ2-5; D possibly corresponds to TRBD2 (5 bases). The CDR3 sequence is 15 residues long. CDR1 SNHLY and CDR2 FYNNEI come from the germline V gene. Deletions cut 3 bases from V and 4 bases from J, with 15 bases between. CDR3 nucleotides: TGTGCCAGCAGTGAGGAGACTACTTCCCGAGAGACCCAGTACTTC. It encodes CASSEETTSRETQYF.

The V call is TRBV7-9, the J call TRBJ2-1, with TRBD1 as a possible D gene (6 bases). The length of the CDR3 is 16 residues. In germline, CDR1 is SEHNR, CDR2 FQNEAQ (reference sequence). Trimming shortened V by 4 bases and J by 0 bases, and 13 bases separated the two germline ends. CDR3 in DNA: TGTGCCAGCAGCTCTCCTGACAGGAGCTCCTACAATGAGCAGTTCTTC. This encodes CASSSPDRSSYNEQFF. Full variable domain (remainder filled in from reference TRBV7-9 and TRBJ2-1): DTGVSQNPRHKITKRGQNVTFRCDPISEHNRLYWYRQTLGQGPEFLTYFQNEAQLEKSRLLSDRFSAERPKGSFSTLEIQRTEQGDSAMYLCASSSPDRSSYNEQFFGPGTRLTVL.

V gene TRBV5-1 combines with J gene TRBJ2-7, with 8 bases matching TRBD1. Trimming took 5 bases from V and 6 from J; bases not matched to a gene: 10. Germline CDR1 SGHRS, CDR2 YFSETQ. This CDR3 has 14 amino acids. The CDR3 DNA follows: TGCGCCAGCAGGTACCGGCCCGACAGGGGCGAGCAGTACTTC. Its translation is CASRYRPDRGEQYF.

This sequence joins TRBV11-2 and TRBJ2-2, with TRBD2 as a possible D gene (5 bases). CDR3 length equals 16 residues. Germline V gives CDR1 SGHAT, CDR2 FQNNGV. The V gene lost 0 bases and the J gene lost 6 bases, with 14 bases spanning the gap. CDR3 DNA: TGTGCCAGCAGCTTAGAGCCAGGACTTGATTCCGGGGAGCTGTTTTTT. The encoded protein is CASSLEPGLDSGELFF.

V is TRBV5-6 and J is TRBJ2-7; the match to TRBD1 covers 7 bases. Trimming at V came to 5 bases and at J to 7 bases, leaving 12 bases not matched to a gene. Germline V gene sequence: CDR1 SGHDT, CDR2 YYEEEE. The CDR3 extends over 14 amino acids. The CDR3 DNA reads as TGTGCCAGCAGTACCGGGACAGCCTCCCTTGAGCAGTACTTC. It translates to CASSTGTASLEQYF.

This chain uses TRBV5-1 with TRBJ2-2; D is unclear. V shed 3 bases and J shed 7 bases, with 22 bases lying between them. Germline CDR1 and CDR2: SGHRS and YFSETQ. The CDR3 extends over 17 amino acids. The chain's CDR3 is CASSYEELGRLGGELFF. CDR3 coding DNA: TGCGCCAGCAGCTATGAGGAATTGGGCCGCTTGGGCGGGGAGCTGTTTTTT. The entire variable domain, with the rest obtained from reference TRBV5-1 and TRBJ2-2, is as follows: KAGVTQTPRYLIKTRGQQVTLSCSPISGHRSVSWYQQTPGQGLQFLFEYFSETQRNKGNFPGRFSGRQFSNSRSEMNVSTLELGDSALYLCASSYEELGRLGGELFFGEGSRLTVL.

The genes are TRBV14 and TRBJ2-7; 8 bases align to TRBD1. V was pared by 3 bases and J by 4 bases, with 5 bases of the junction left unmatched. CDR1 is SGHDN, CDR2 FVKESK, per germline. The CDR3 spans 14 residues. In DNA form, the CDR3 reads TGTGCCAGCAGCCACCCAAGACAGGGGTACGAGCAGTACTTC. It codes for CASSHPRQGYEQYF.

This chain uses TRBV30 with TRBJ1-1; the D gene is possibly TRBD1 (6 bases). Trimming took off 0 bases at V and 1 base at J, with 18 bases between the two ends. CDR1 is GTSNPN, CDR2 SVGIG, per germline (reference sequence). This CDR3 region has 17 residues. CDR3 DNA sequence: TGTGCCTGGAGTGTGTTTATGGGGGCTAAGGGGAACACTGAAGCTTTCTTT. The encoded protein is CAWSVFMGAKGNTEAFF.

The V gene is TRBV5-1, the J gene TRBJ2-7; possible D gene TRBD2, 5 bases. V was pared by 1 base and J by 2 bases, with 13 bases between. Germline CDR1 is SGHRS and CDR2 is YFSETQ. The CDR3 has 15 amino acids. CDR3 nucleotide sequence: TGCGCCAGCAGCTTGCAAAGAGGGTACCCCTACGAGCAGTACTTC. Its translation is CASSLQRGYPYEQYF.

This clone was seen a handful of times. Additional DNA sequences in this sample encode the identical CDR3. The genes are TRBV28 and TRBJ2-1; maybe TRBD2 (6 bases). Trimming removed 2 bases at V and 10 bases at J, with 6 bases between. CDR1 is MDHEN, CDR2 SYDVKM, per germline. CDR3 length: 11 amino acids. For the CDR3, the DNA is TGTGCCAGCAGTTTAGGGGGGGAGCAGTTCTTC. This sequence encodes CASSLGGEQFF.

J is TRBJ2-1 and V is TRBV18; D is unresolved. From germline, CDR1 is KGHSH and CDR2 LQKENI. Trimming left V 0 bases short and J 3 bases short, with 12 bases between. The CDR3 sequence is 16 residues long. Here the CDR3 reads CASSPPTDWIYNEQFF. As DNA, the CDR3 is TGTGCCAGCTCACCACCGACCGATTGGATCTACAATGAGCAGTTCTTC. The variable domain in full, completed from reference TRBV18 and TRBJ2-1, reads NAGVMQNPRHLVRRRGQEARLRCSPMKGHSHVYWYRQLPEEGLKFMVYLQKENIIDESGMPKERFSAEFPKEGPSILRIQQVVRGDSAAYFCASSPPTDWIYNEQFFGPGTRLTVL.

The chain is built from TRBV7-8 and TRBJ2-5, with D hard to call. V gave up 5 bases and J gave up 8 bases, with 9 bases separating them. CDR3 length: 11 amino acids. The germline CDR1 and CDR2 sequences are SGHVS and FQNEAQ. CDR3 protein: CASSDLGTQYF. As DNA, the CDR3 is TGTGCCAGCAGCGACCTAGGAACCCAGTACTTC.

This rearrangement joins TRBV27 to TRBJ2-7; D is unclear. Germline V gives CDR1 MNHEY, CDR2 SMNVEV (reference sequence). V lost 1 base, J lost 4 bases, and 8 bases lay in between. The CDR3 totals 13 residues. The CDR3 here is CASSLWPIYEQYF. The CDR3 DNA follows: TGTGCCAGCAGTTTATGGCCCATTTACGAGCAGTACTTC.

This clone was counted a few times. This rearrangement joins TRBV30 to TRBJ2-7, with 9 bases fitting TRBD1. The CDR3 loop spans 13 amino acids. The trim removed 3 bases at V and 4 bases at J, leaving 4 bases unmatched. The germline V gene has CDR1 GTSNPN and CDR2 SVGIG (reference sequence). The CDR3 coding sequence is TGTGCCTGGAGGACAGGGGGTACGTACGAGCAGTACTTC. Translation: CAWRTGGTYEQYF.

The chain has TRBV29-1 and TRBJ1-2, with D possibly matching TRBD1 (6 bases). CDR1 SQVTM and CDR2 ANQGSEA come from the germline V gene. V was pared by 1 base and J by 4 bases, with 13 bases between. The length of the CDR3 is 14 residues. The chain's CDR3 is CSVEVGGEGYGYTF. The CDR3 nucleotides are TGCAGCGTTGAAGTAGGGGGGGAAGGCTATGGCTACACCTTC.